The 27 T cell receptor beta chains below all came from one sample that was sequenced in a study of tumor and adjacent non-tumor tissue in lung cancer. The template was RNA from unsorted bulk tissue. Three rounds of nested PCR, following a modified ARM-PCR protocol, produced the TCRbeta library. One entry per CDR3 protein results from TCRdb running MiXCR on the multiplex PCR reads. The sample shows 100,000 to 120,000 distinct CDR3 sequences, over 75% of them seen only once. The sample comprised lung tumor tissue. Receptors originate from a man in his 70s with non-small cell lung cancer.

The chain is built from TRBV4-1 and TRBJ2-7; 8 bases are shared with TRBD2. CDR3 length equals 16 residues. V gave up 6 bases and J gave up 5 bases; unmatched junction bases: 15. Germline CDR1 MGHRA, CDR2 YSYEKL. This chain's CDR3 is CASRRTLAEEGNEQYF. The CDR3 DNA reads TGCGCCAGCAGACGGACACTAGCGGAAGAGGGTAACGAGCAGTACTTC.

For this clonotype: The junction does not match germline at one end; this may be a read error. The chain carries TRBV19 and TRBJ2-1; D may match TRBD1 or TRBD2 (6 bases each). The CDR3 sequence is 14 residues long. Germline V gene sequence: CDR1 LNHDA, CDR2 SQIVND (reference sequence). CDR3 residues: CVSSRGDSYNEQFF. The DNA of the CDR3 is TGTGTCAGTAGTAGGGGGGACTCCTACAATGAGCAGTTCTTC.

The chain carries TRBV5-4 and TRBJ2-5; D is perhaps TRBD2 (6 bases). Germline V gene lookup returns CDR1 SGHNT and CDR2 YYREEE (reference sequence). The CDR3 totals 14 residues. V lost 3 bases to trimming and J lost 13 bases, with 22 bases between them. CDR3 coding DNA: TGTGCCAGCAGCTCGAGGCGGGGTCAAGAGACGCGGTACTTC. Amino acid sequence: CASSSRRGQETRYF.

The chain couples TRBV6-2 or TRBV6-3 to TRBJ2-1; the D is unclear. Per the germline V gene, CDR1 is MNHEY and CDR2 is SVGEGT. This CDR3 has 13 amino acids. CDR3 coding DNA: TGTGATATCAACAGAGACGGTTACAATGAGCAGTTCTTC. It is translated as CDINRDGYNEQFF.

As regards this clonotype: Relative to the germline gene, one junction end is altered; a read error may explain this. The chain joins TRBV4-1 to TRBJ2-1; 7 nucleotides align to TRBD2. This CDR3 is 15 amino acids long. The germline gives CDR1 MGHRA, CDR2 YSYEKL. CDR3 region: CASGHGGFSGNEQFF. The CDR3 coding sequence is TGCGCCAGCGGCCACGGGGGGTTTTCTGGTAATGAGCAGTTCTTC.

With respect to this clonotype: Its ends do not fully match the called genes, so a read error is possible. This sequence joins TRBV10-3 and TRBJ2-1; no clear D. The CDR3 consists of 13 residues. Germline V gives CDR1 ENHRY, CDR2 SYGVKD. CDR3 amino acids: CASRYSSYNEQFF. The DNA of the CDR3 is TGTGCCAGCCGGTACAGCTCCTACAATGAGCAATTCTTC.

This clonotype appeared once. The rearrangement uses TRBV6-1 and TRBJ2-1; TRBD1 might be the D (5 bases). The germline V gene has CDR1 MNHNS and CDR2 SASEGT. The CDR3 has 17 amino acids. V dropped 7 bases and J dropped 8 bases, with 27 bases sitting between them. The chain's CDR3 is CASTNIGSQGLIDEQFF. CDR3 DNA: TGTGCCAGCACCAATATCGGATCGCAGGGATTGATCGATGAGCAGTTCTTC.

Note on this clonotype: A much larger clone differs by one base, so this may be a read error. V and J are TRBV20-1 and TRBJ2-5, with D perhaps TRBD2 (6 bases). The CDR3 loop spans 15 amino acids. Germline V gene data show CDR1 as DFQATT and CDR2 as SNEGSKA (reference sequence). The V end lost 3 bases, the J end lost 2 bases, and 16 bases lay between the germline ends. The CDR3 sequence: CSASGGVMLQETQYF. Here the CDR3 DNA reads TGCAGTGCTAGTGGCGGGGTGATGTTACAAGAGACCCAGTACTTC.

Comment on this clonotype: As the CDR3 is not closed by the conserved phenylalanine or tryptophan, this likely results from a read error. CDR3 DNA: TGCGACGTTGAGAAAAGTGAGACCCAGTACTTA. Residues: CDVEKSETQYL. This chain uses TRBV29-1 with TRBJ2-5; D not resolved. Germline V gene data show CDR1 as SQVTM and CDR2 as ANQGSEA. The CDR3 loop spans 11 amino acids.

The gene calls are TRBV20-1 and TRBJ2-7, with D unresolved. The germline CDR1 and CDR2 sequences are DFQATT and SNEGSKA (reference sequence). CDR3 length: 13 amino acids. Trimming took off 6 bases at V and 7 bases at J, with 19 bases between the two ends. In DNA form, the CDR3 reads TGCAGTGCGCAATCAGGCCTGGCTGGAGAGCAGTACTTC. This encodes CSAQSGLAGEQYF.

Worth noting for this clonotype: The junction differs from germline at one of its ends, possibly a read error. This sequence joins TRBV12-3 or TRBV12-4 and TRBJ2-5; no definite D call. CDR3 length: 13 residues. Written as DNA, the CDR3 is TGTGCCAGCAGTTTAGGACATGGAAAGACCCAATACTTC. Its protein product is CASSLGHGKTQYF.

With respect to this clonotype: The final CDR3 position lacks the conserved phenylalanine or tryptophan, pointing to a likely read error. This sequence joins TRBV7-3 and TRBJ1-6, with TRBD1 matching 8 bases. Germline CDR1 is SGHTA and CDR2 is FQGTGA. Germline trimming cut 7 bases from V and 3 bases from J; bases unmatched to any gene: 23. The CDR3 totals 21 residues. As DNA, the CDR3 is TGTGCCAGCACCCCGGGACAGGACGTTAAGTCAAACTCCGACTATAATTCACCCCTCCACTCT. It specifies CASTPGQDVKSNSDYNSPLHS.

On this clonotype: This is likely a read error, given that the CDR3 carries no conserved phenylalanine or tryptophan at its end. V and J are TRBV10-2 and TRBJ2-4; D is undetermined. Germline V lookup: CDR1 WSHSY, CDR2 SAAADI. The V gene lost 1 base and the J gene lost 7 bases, with 14 bases spanning the gap. CDR3 length: 15 amino acids. CDR3 amino acids: CASSEYRDRRNIQYL. CDR3 bases: TGCGCCAGCAGTGAGTATCGCGACCGGCGGAACATTCAGTACCTA.

The chain uses TRBV25-1 and TRBJ1-6, with no clear D. The CDR3 covers 15 residues. Trimming took 6 bases from V and 5 from J, leaving 14 bases between them. Per germline, CDR1 MGHDK and CDR2 SYGVNS. The DNA for the CDR3 is TGTGCCAGCAGAGGTGAGGCAAGAGATAATTCACCCCTCCACTTT. Protein: CASRGEARDNSPLHF.

The chain carries TRBV29-1 and TRBJ2-7; perhaps D is TRBD1 or TRBD2 (5 bases each). Looked up from germline, CDR1 is SQVTM and CDR2 is ANQGSEA. This CDR3 has 12 amino acids. The V end was cut by 7 bases, the J end by 13 bases, with 23 bases between. The CDR3 nucleotides read TGCAGCGCCTGGGGGACGAGCCCCGAGTACTACTTC. Translated: CSAWGTSPEYYF.

There are many counts of this clonotype. The rearrangement uses TRBV10-3 and TRBJ2-1, with 9 bases fitting TRBD1. V was pared by 10 bases and J by 7 bases, with 11 bases of the junction left unmatched. This CDR3 has 14 residues. Germline V gene sequence: CDR1 ENHRY, CDR2 SYGVKD. The CDR3 loop is CATRGGTGRNEQFF. The CDR3, as DNA: TGTGCCACAAGAGGGGGGACAGGGCGAAATGAGCAGTTCTTC.

For this clonotype: The junction departs from the called germline gene at one end, perhaps through a read error. V is TRBV30 and J is TRBJ1-4; a possible D gene is TRBD1 (5 bases). Germline V CDR1 and CDR2: GTSNPN, SVGIG (reference sequence). The CDR3 runs 14 residues. The CDR3, as DNA: TGTGCCTGGAGTGTGCTAGGGCAGGGAGGTCACCTGCTTTTT. Its protein product is CAWSVLGQGGHLLF.

This chain uses TRBV12-3 or TRBV12-4 with TRBJ2-3; D remains unclear. The CDR3 spans 15 residues. As DNA, the CDR3 is TGTATCAGCAGTTTAGATGTGGTGGGCACAGATACGCAGTATTTT. It is translated as CISSLDVVGTDTQYF.

To note about this clonotype: One end of the junction is discordant with germline, which a read error may explain. The genes are TRBV6-6 and TRBJ2-7; D is unclear. Germline V gene lookup returns CDR1 MNHNY and CDR2 SVGAGI (reference sequence). The CDR3 runs 16 residues. As DNA, the CDR3 is TGTGCCAGTAGTTACTCGCCGGTCAATCGCTCCTACGAGCAGTACTTT. This translates into CASSYSPVNRSYEQYF.

V and J are TRBV29-1 and TRBJ1-1; TRBD1 matches at 8 bases. Germline V gene data show CDR1 as SQVTM and CDR2 as ANQGSEA. This CDR3 is built from 14 residues. CDR3 sequence: CIGIIDRGDTEAFF. In nucleotides, the CDR3 is TGCATCGGCATAATCGACAGGGGAGACACTGAAGCTTTCTTT.

In the case of this clonotype: A read error may account for a junction end that differs from germline. The chain carries TRBV14 and TRBJ2-5; D is undetermined. There are 16 residues in the CDR3. The germline gives CDR1 SGHDN, CDR2 FVKESK. The CDR3 region is CASSRAGRRLSETKYF. CDR3 nucleotide sequence: TGTGCCAGCAGCCGAGCTGGCCGGAGATTATCAGAGACCAAGTACTTC.

Details on this clonotype: Since no conserved phenylalanine or tryptophan closes the CDR3, a read error is the likely cause. The rearrangement links TRBV28 to TRBJ2-3; TRBD2 matches 8 bases. J lost 0 bases, V lost 7 bases, and 12 bases had no gene match. The germline V gene encodes CDR1 MDHEN and CDR2 SYDVKM. The CDR3 is 17 amino acids. Written as DNA, the CDR3 is TGTGCCAGCATTATATGGAGAAGCGGGAGCAGCACAGATACGCAGTATATT. Its translation is CASIIWRSGSSTDTQYI.

Regarding this clonotype: A read error may produce the germline difference seen at one junction end. The chain combines TRBV4-1 with TRBJ2-7, with a tentative D call TRBD2 (6 bases). The CDR3 loop spans 16 amino acids. CDR1 and CDR2 (germline): MGHRA, YSYEKL. CDR3 loop: CANSRTLAGERDEQYF. The DNA of the CDR3 is TGCGCCAACAGCCGGACACTAGCAGGAGAGAGGGACGAGCAGTACTTC.

In the case of this clonotype: The CDR3 ends on some other residue instead of the conserved phenylalanine or tryptophan, so this is likely a read error. The chain recombines TRBV29-1 with TRBJ2-7; a possible D gene is TRBD1 (5 bases). Germline loops: CDR1 SQVTM, CDR2 ANQGSEA. CDR3 length: 12 residues. CDR3 in DNA: TGCAGCGCTTGGGGCAGCTCCTATGAGCAGTACCTC. Its translation is CSAWGSSYEQYL.

As for this clonotype: One end of the junction does not line up with germline, which may come from a read error. The CDR3 loop is CAITESVSNTEELFF. The DNA of the CDR3 is TGTGCCATCACTGAGTCAGTATCGAACACCGAGGAGCTGTTTTTT. V usage is TRBV10-3 and J usage is TRBJ2-2; D is undetermined. Looked up from germline, CDR1 is ENHRY and CDR2 is SYGVKD. This CDR3 is built from 15 residues.

Regarding this clonotype: Since a much larger clone is just one base distant, this may be a read error. The chain uses TRBV20-1 and TRBJ2-7; the D gene could be TRBD1 or TRBD2 (5 bases each). This CDR3 has 15 amino acids. V was cut by 0 bases and J by 1 base, with 13 bases left in between. The germline gives CDR1 DFQATT, CDR2 SNEGSKA (reference sequence). The CDR3 DNA follows: TGCAGTGCTAGAGAGCGAGGGGCCCCTTCCTACGAGCAGTACTTC. Protein: CSARERGAPSYEQYF.

Points on this clonotype: The junction does not match germline at one end; this may be a read error. This rearrangement joins TRBV14 to TRBJ2-1; the D gene is possibly TRBD1 (5 bases). CDR3 length equals 19 residues. Germline lookup yields CDR1 SGHDN and CDR2 FVKESK. CDR3 nucleotide sequence: TGTGCCAGGAGCCAAGAGTTCCTACAACAGGTCAGCCCCTACAATGAGCAGTTCTTC. Residues: CARSQEFLQQVSPYNEQFF. The full variable domain, in which reference TRBV14 and TRBJ2-1 provide the parts outside the CDR3, is EAGVTQFPSHSVIEKGQTVTLRCDPISGHDNLYWYRRVMGKEIKFLLHFVKESKQDESGMPNNRFLAERTGGTYSTLKVQPAELEDSGVYFCARSQEFLQQVSPYNEQFFGPGTRLTVL.